This T cell receptor beta chain was documented in a study of preoperative IRX-2 immunotherapy in early breast cancer. The protocol was immunoSEQ multiplex PCR, while the TCRdb copy is restricted to in-frame clones and leaves out a portion. This table has over 9,500 clones, around 85% appearing once. CDR3 length: 15 amino acids. Per germline, CDR1 KGHSH and CDR2 LQKENI. With 0 bases removed from V and 4 bases from J, the gap between germline ends came to 10 bases. Treatment given: preoperative locoregional IRX-2 cytokine immunotherapy. Patients received preoperative, locoregional IRX-2 cytokine immunotherapy in a phase Ib study.

The origin of this receptor is a human donor with breast cancer. The V call is TRBV18, the J call TRBJ1-5; TRBD1 is a possible D gene (5 bases). Sequencing was performed on lymph node tissue, taken before IRX-2 immunotherapy. CDR3 region: CASSPPGGANQPQHF. In DNA form, the CDR3 reads TGTGCCAGCTCACCACCCGGGGGAGCTAATCAGCCCCAGCATTTT.